These 23 T cell receptor beta chains share one sample of origin, sequenced in a study of monozygotic twins with cystic fibrosis. Data came from immunoSEQ multiplex PCR; TCRdb stores just in-frame clones and leaves some out. Among approximately 14,000 clones listed, about 88% were seen once. Sample: blood. These receptors originate from a boy aged 5 to 17 with cystic fibrosis.

The rearrangement joins TRBV6-1 to TRBJ2-1; D not certain. V shed 4 bases and J shed 0 bases, with 10 bases lying between them. Germline V gene lookup returns CDR1 MNHNS and CDR2 SASEGT. CDR3 size: 15 residues. The CDR3 is CASSVGRSSYNEQFF. In nucleotides, the CDR3 is TGTGCCAGCAGTGTCGGCCGAAGCTCCTACAATGAGCAGTTCTTC.

The chain uses TRBV28 and TRBJ2-7; perhaps TRBD1 as D (6 bases). The V end lost 5 bases, the J end lost 2 bases, and 16 bases lay between the germline ends. Germline CDR1 and CDR2: MDHEN and SYDVKM. This CDR3 contains 15 residues. CDR3 nucleotides: TGTGCCAGCAGTCCTGCCCTGACAGGCGCCTACGAGCAGTACTTC. Protein product: CASSPALTGAYEQYF.

The chain couples TRBV5-6 to TRBJ1-5; D gene ambiguous. The CDR3 has 14 amino acids. Germline loops: CDR1 SGHDT, CDR2 YYEEEE. Trimming removed 0 bases from V and 1 base from J, with 5 bases in between. CDR3 amino acids: CASSLVGSNQPQHF. As DNA, the CDR3 is TGTGCCAGCAGCTTGGTAGGGAGCAATCAGCCCCAGCATTTT.

The chain has TRBV19 and TRBJ2-3; D not resolved. Germline-derived CDR1 and CDR2 are LNHDA and SQIVND (reference sequence). V lost 7 bases, J lost 7 bases, and 18 bases lay in between. This CDR3 spans 14 amino acids. CDR3 DNA: TGTGCCAGTAATCCCTGGACCCGCCCGCATACGCAGTATTTT. Translating gives CASNPWTRPHTQYF.

The V and J genes are TRBV5-1 and TRBJ2-5, with 9 bases matching TRBD2. V trimming: 4 bases; J trimming: 5 bases; junction bases outside the gene matches: 18. CDR3 length: 18 residues. Germline CDR1 is SGHRS and CDR2 is YFSETQ. This CDR3 reads CASSVDRFSGSEWETQYF. CDR3 sequence (DNA): TGCGCCAGCAGCGTTGACAGATTTAGCGGGAGTGAGTGGGAGACCCAGTACTTC.

This clone was seen a few times. The chain couples TRBV5-4 to TRBJ1-1, with D possibly being TRBD1 (5 bases). The V and J ends lost 5 bases and 10 bases respectively, with 18 bases between them. Germline V gene data show CDR1 as SGHNT and CDR2 as YYREEE (reference sequence). The CDR3 totals 13 residues. The CDR3 protein is CASSFGGPASAFF. The CDR3 DNA reads as TGTGCCAGCAGTTTTGGGGGTCCCGCCTCAGCTTTCTTT.

This sequence joins TRBV15 and TRBJ2-7; D might be TRBD1 (5 bases). Germline values: CDR1 LNHNV, CDR2 YYDKDF (reference sequence). The CDR3 runs 14 residues. Trimming cost V 0 bases and J 4 bases, with 10 bases left between them. The DNA for the CDR3 is TGTGCCACCAGCAGAGATCAGACAGCTTACGAGCAGTACTTC. Its translation: CATSRDQTAYEQYF.

This clone was detected a few times. The rearrangement joins TRBV6-4 to TRBJ1-1, with D hard to call. The CDR3 is made up of 13 amino acids. CDR1 is MRHNA and CDR2 is SNTAGT in the germline V gene. Between the trimmed V and J ends, which lost 5 bases and 1 base, there was a span of 8 bases. The CDR3 sequence: CASSSGRNTEAFF. In DNA, the CDR3 is TGTGCCAGCAGTTCAGGCCGGAACACTGAAGCTTTCTTT.

V gene TRBV18 combines with J gene TRBJ2-7; D call uncertain. Germline lookup yields CDR1 KGHSH and CDR2 LQKENI. CDR3 length: 16 amino acids. The ends were cut back, 3 bases at V and 2 bases at J, with 17 bases in the middle. The CDR3 loop is CASSPVPGRRPYEQYF. The DNA for the CDR3 is TGTGCCAGCTCACCCGTCCCCGGCAGGCGACCCTACGAGCAGTACTTC.

The chain recombines TRBV27 with TRBJ1-3; D is perhaps TRBD1 (6 bases). The germline V and J ends were trimmed by 5 bases and 3 bases, with 11 bases remaining between them. Germline V gene data show CDR1 as MNHEY and CDR2 as SMNVEV (reference sequence). The CDR3 totals 14 residues. In DNA form, the CDR3 reads TGTGCCAGCAGTCCGAACAGGGATGGAAACACCATATATTTT. It specifies CASSPNRDGNTIYF.

This rearrangement joins TRBV5-1 to TRBJ2-1; TRBD1 agrees at 9 bases. This CDR3 comprises 14 residues. Germline V CDR1 and CDR2: SGHRS, YFSETQ. The J segment lost 6 bases and the V segment lost 4 bases, leaving 5 bases of the junction unmatched. CDR3 bases: TGCGCCAGCAGCGTACAGGGGGCTGTCAATGAGCAGTTCTTC. Encoded protein: CASSVQGAVNEQFF.

The chain employs TRBV30 and TRBJ1-2; D unresolved. There are 13 residues in the CDR3. Germline values: CDR1 GTSNPN, CDR2 SVGIG (reference sequence). V gave up 2 bases and J gave up 7 bases, with 14 bases separating them. The CDR3, as DNA: TGTGCCTGGAGTAGGTCCGGAAATGGTGGCTACACCTTC. It is translated as CAWSRSGNGGYTF.

This chain joins TRBV29-1 and TRBJ1-5; D unresolved. The germline V gene has CDR1 SQVTM and CDR2 ANQGSEA. Between the trimmed V and J ends, which lost 4 bases and 2 bases, there was a span of 12 bases. This CDR3 has 14 amino acids. The CDR3 bases are TGCAGCGTTGGGTTAGGACCGGGCAATCAGCCCCAGCATTTT. Protein: CSVGLGPGNQPQHF.

This sequence joins TRBV30 and TRBJ2-1, with 7 positions matching TRBD2. The germline CDR1 and CDR2 sequences are GTSNPN and SVGIG (reference sequence). After removal of 6 bases from V and 5 bases from J, the junction contained 10 bases not matched to a gene. CDR3 size: 14 residues. CDR3 residues: CACTFLTSNNEQFF. The CDR3 DNA is TGTGCCTGTACATTCCTGACTAGCAACAATGAGCAGTTCTTC.

The chain is built from TRBV5-1 and TRBJ2-2; 13 bases are shared with TRBD2. Germline V gives CDR1 SGHRS, CDR2 YFSETQ. This CDR3 is built from 18 residues. V was clipped by 4 bases and J by 0 bases; unmatched bases: 6. This chain's CDR3 is CASSPGLAGRSNTGELFF. The CDR3 region has the DNA TGCGCCAGCAGCCCGGGACTAGCGGGACGATCGAACACCGGGGAGCTGTTTTTT.

The chain joins TRBV15 to TRBJ2-1; 7 positions agree with TRBD2. The junction had 6 bases not matched to a gene; V was cut back by 0 bases and J by 4 bases. The germline V gene has CDR1 LNHNV and CDR2 YYDKDF (reference sequence). The CDR3 contains 16 residues. The CDR3 DNA reads as TGTGCCACCAGCAGAGATGACCTAGCGGCATACAATGAGCAGTTCTTC. It codes for CATSRDDLAAYNEQFF.

This chain joins TRBV5-1 and TRBJ2-2; no definite D call. The V gene's germline CDR1 is SGHRS and CDR2 YFSETQ. This CDR3 has 15 amino acids. Deletions cut 1 base from V and 7 bases from J, with 14 bases between. The CDR3 loop reads CASSLRSRESGELFF. The CDR3 coding sequence is TGCGCCAGCAGCTTGAGGTCAAGGGAAAGCGGGGAGCTGTTTTTT.

The chain is built from TRBV28 and TRBJ1-4, with 7 bases that match TRBD1. Trimming removed 3 bases from V and 7 bases from J; junction bases left unmatched: 5. This CDR3 spans 14 amino acids. The germline V gene has CDR1 MDHEN and CDR2 SYDVKM. CDR3 DNA sequence: TGTGCCAGCAGTTTTTCCAGGGGGGGTGAAAAACTGTTTTTT. Translation gives CASSFSRGGEKLFF.

The genes are TRBV29-1 and TRBJ2-7; D gene unclear. The CDR3 sequence is 12 residues long. Trimming removed 1 base at V and 3 bases at J, with 7 bases between. In germline, CDR1 is SQVTM, CDR2 ANQGSEA. The CDR3 DNA is TGCAGCGTTGAAGGTCCGGGCTACGAGCAGTACTTC. The encoded protein is CSVEGPGYEQYF.

The chain joins TRBV10-3 to TRBJ2-1, with TRBD2 as a possible D gene (6 bases). CDR3 length: 16 amino acids. The V end was cut by 3 bases, the J end by 8 bases, with 20 bases between. Germline values: CDR1 ENHRY, CDR2 SYGVKD. Here the CDR3 reads CAISDLAVPRGDEQFF. DNA for the CDR3: TGTGCCATCAGTGACTTAGCGGTACCACGGGGCGATGAGCAGTTCTTC.

The V call is TRBV5-4, the J call TRBJ2-1, with D possibly TRBD2 on 5 matching bases. The CDR3 consists of 15 residues. Looked up from germline, CDR1 is SGHNT and CDR2 is YYREEE (reference sequence). V was clipped by 4 bases and J by 7 bases, with 18 bases between them. CDR3: CASSAGEGQWNEQFF. In DNA, the CDR3 is TGTGCCAGCAGCGCAGGAGAGGGTCAGTGGAATGAGCAGTTCTTC.

The chain joins TRBV23-1 to TRBJ1-5, with a tentative D call TRBD1 (5 bases). TRBV23-1 is placed among ORFs of uncertain function. The CDR3 is made up of 18 amino acids. Between the trimmed V and J ends, which lost 4 bases and 0 bases, there was a span of 19 bases. The CDR3 protein is CASSLRGTREYSNQPQHF. The DNA of the CDR3 is TGCGCCAGCAGTCTTAGAGGGACTAGGGAATATAGCAATCAGCCCCAGCATTTT.

V is TRBV21-1 and J is TRBJ2-3; TRBD2 was called by the table and not checked on the DNA. TRBV21-1 is a pseudogene segment. The CDR3 spans 20 residues. DNA of the CDR3: TGTGCCAGCAGCAAAAATCAGTCACCCTTAGCGGGGGGCGGCACAGATACGCAGTATTTT. It codes for CASSKNQSPLAGGGTDTQYF.